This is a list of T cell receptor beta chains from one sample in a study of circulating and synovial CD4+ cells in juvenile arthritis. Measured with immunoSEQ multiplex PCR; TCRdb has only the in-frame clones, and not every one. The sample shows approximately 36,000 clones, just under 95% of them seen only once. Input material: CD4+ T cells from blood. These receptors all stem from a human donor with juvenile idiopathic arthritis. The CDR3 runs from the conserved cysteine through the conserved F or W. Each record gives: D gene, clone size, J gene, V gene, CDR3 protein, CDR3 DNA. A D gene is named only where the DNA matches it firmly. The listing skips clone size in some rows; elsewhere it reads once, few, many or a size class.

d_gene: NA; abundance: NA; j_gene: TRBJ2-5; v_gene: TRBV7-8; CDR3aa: CASSLGRDRGKTQYF; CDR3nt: TGTGCCAGCAGCTTAGGTAGGGATCGAGGGAAGACCCAGTACTTC
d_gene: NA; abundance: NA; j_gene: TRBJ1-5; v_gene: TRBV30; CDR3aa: CAWDRKLYSNQPQHF; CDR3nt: TGTGCCTGGGACAGGAAACTCTATAGCAATCAGCCCCAGCATTTT
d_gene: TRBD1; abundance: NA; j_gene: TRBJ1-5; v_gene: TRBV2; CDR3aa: CASRLTGNGNQPQHF; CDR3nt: TGTGCCAGCAGATTGACAGGGAATGGCAATCAGCCCCAGCATTTT
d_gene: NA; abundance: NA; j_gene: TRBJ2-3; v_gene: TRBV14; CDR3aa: CASTQGAEDTQYF; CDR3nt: TGTGCCAGCACTCAAGGGGCGGAAGATACGCAGTATTTT
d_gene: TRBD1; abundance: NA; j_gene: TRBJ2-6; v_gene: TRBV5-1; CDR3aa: CASSLEQGNVLTF; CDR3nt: TGCGCCAGCAGCTTGGAACAGGGGAACGTCCTGACTTTC
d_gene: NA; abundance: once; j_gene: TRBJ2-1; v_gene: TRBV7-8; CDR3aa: CASSLDAGSYEQFF; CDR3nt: TGTGCCAGCAGCTTAGATGCCGGGAGCTATGAGCAGTTCTTC
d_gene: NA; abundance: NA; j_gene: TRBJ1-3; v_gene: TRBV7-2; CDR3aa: CASSPRPGGNTIYF; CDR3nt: TGTGCCAGCAGCCCCAGGCCGGGGGGAAACACCATATATTTT
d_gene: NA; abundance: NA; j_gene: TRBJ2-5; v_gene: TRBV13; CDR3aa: CASSSQGGGGETQYF; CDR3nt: TGTGCCAGCAGCTCCCAGGGAGGGGGAGGGGAGACCCAGTACTTC
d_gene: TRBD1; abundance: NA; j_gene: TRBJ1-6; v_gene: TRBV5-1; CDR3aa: CASSRRQGNENSPLHF; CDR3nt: TGCGCCAGCAGCCGACGACAGGGAAATGAGAATTCACCCCTCCACTTT
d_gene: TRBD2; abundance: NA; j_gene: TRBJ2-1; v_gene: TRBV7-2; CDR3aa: CASSPGGGGGAKNEQFF; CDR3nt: TGTGCCAGCAGCCCAGGAGGGGGCGGGGGGGCGAAGAATGAGCAGTTCTTC
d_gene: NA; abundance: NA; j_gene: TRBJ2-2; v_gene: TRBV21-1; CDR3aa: CASSPPSGQGFTGELFF; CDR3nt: TGTGCCAGCAGCCCGCCCTCTGGACAGGGTTTCACCGGGGAGCTGTTTTTT
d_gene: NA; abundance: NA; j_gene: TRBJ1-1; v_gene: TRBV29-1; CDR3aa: CSTRVGGPTEAFF; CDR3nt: TGCAGCACCCGGGTGGGGGGGCCTACTGAAGCTTTCTTT
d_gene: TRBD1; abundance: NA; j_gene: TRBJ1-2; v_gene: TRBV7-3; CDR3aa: CASSLGTANYGYTF; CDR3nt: TGTGCCAGCAGCCTTGGGACAGCAAACTATGGCTACACCTTC
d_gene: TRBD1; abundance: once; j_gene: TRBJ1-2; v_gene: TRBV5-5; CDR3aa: CASSPDRGWDGYTF; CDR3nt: TGTGCCAGCAGCCCAGACAGGGGATGGGATGGCTACACCTTC
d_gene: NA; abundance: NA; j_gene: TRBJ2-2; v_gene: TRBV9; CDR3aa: CASSWIGDDTGGLFF; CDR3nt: TGTGCCAGCTCGTGGATTGGGGACGACACCGGGGGGCTGTTTTTT
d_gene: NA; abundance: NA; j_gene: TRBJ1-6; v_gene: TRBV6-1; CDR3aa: CASSERGSGQNSPLHF; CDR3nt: TGTGCCAGCAGTGAACGAGGATCAGGGCAAAATTCACCCCTCCACTTT
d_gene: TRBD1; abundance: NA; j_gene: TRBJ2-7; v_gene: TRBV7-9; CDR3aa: CASSSRGQDYEQYF; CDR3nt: TGTGCCAGCAGCTCCCGTGGACAGGACTACGAGCAGTACTTC
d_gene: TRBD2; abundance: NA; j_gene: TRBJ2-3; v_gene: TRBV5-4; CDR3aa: CASSLTSGGYGDTQYF; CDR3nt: TGTGCCAGCAGCTTGACTAGCGGGGGGTACGGAGATACGCAGTATTTT
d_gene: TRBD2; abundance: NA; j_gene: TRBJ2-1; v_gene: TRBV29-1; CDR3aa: CSVVPLAGGRNEQFF; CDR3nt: TGCAGCGTTGTCCCACTAGCGGGGGGGCGGAATGAGCAGTTCTTC